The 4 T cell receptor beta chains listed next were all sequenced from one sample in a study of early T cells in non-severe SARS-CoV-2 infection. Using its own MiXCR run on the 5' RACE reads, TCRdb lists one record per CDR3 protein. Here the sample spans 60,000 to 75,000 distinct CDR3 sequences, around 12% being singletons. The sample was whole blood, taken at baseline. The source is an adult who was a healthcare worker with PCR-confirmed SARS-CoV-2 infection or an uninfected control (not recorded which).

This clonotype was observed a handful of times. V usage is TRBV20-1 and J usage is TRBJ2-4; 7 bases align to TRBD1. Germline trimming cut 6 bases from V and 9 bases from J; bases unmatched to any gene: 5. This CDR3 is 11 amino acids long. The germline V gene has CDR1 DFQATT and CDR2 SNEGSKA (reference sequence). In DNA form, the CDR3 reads TGCAGTGCAAGACAGGGCTCCATTCAGTACTTC. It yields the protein CSARQGSIQYF.

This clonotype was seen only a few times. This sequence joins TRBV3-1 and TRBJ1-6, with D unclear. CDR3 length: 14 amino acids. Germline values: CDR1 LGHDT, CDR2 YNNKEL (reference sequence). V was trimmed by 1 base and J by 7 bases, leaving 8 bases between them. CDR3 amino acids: CASSQVDANSPLHF. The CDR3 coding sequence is TGTGCCAGCAGCCAAGTGGACGCAAATTCACCCCTCCACTTT.

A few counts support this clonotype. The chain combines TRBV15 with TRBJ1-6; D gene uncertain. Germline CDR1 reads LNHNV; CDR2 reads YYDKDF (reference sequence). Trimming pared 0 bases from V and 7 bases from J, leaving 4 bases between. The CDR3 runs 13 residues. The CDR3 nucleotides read TGTGCCACCAGCAGAGATGCGAATTCACCCCTCCACTTT. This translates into CATSRDANSPLHF.

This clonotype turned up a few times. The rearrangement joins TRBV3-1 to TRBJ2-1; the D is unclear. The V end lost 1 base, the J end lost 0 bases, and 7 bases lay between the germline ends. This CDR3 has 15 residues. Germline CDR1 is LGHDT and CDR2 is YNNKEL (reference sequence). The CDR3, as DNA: TGTGCCAGCAGCCAAGGCGAGAGCTCCTACAATGAGCAGTTCTTC. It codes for CASSQGESSYNEQFF.